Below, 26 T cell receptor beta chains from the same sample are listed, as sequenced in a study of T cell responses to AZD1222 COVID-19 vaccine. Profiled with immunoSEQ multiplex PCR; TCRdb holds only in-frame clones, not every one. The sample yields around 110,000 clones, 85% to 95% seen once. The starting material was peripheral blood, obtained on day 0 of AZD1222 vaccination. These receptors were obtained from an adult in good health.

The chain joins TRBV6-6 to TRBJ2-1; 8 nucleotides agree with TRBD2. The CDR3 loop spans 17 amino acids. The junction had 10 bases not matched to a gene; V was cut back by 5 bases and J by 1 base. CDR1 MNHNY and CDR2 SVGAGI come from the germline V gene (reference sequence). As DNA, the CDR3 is TGTGCCAGCAGTCCCACAGCAGCGGGAGCTTCCTACAATGAGCAGTTCTTC. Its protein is CASSPTAAGASYNEQFF.

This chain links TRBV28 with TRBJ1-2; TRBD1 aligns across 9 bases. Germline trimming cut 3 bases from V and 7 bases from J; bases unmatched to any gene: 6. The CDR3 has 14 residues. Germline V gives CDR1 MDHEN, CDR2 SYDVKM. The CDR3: CASSFDRGVFGYTF. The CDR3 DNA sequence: TGTGCCAGCAGTTTTGACAGGGGGGTTTTTGGCTACACCTTC.

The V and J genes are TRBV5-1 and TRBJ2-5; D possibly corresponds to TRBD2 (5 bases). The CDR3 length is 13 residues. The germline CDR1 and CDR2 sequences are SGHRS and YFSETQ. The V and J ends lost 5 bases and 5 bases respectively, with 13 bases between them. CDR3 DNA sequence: TGCGCCAGCAGTACGGAGGCCCGGGAGACCCAGTACTTC. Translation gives CASSTEARETQYF.

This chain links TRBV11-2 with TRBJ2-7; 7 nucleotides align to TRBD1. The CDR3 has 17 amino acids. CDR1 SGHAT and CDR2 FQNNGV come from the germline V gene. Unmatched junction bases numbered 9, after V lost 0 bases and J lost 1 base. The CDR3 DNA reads TGTGCCAGCAGCTTAGATGCCAGGGGGTTTAGTTCCTACGAGCAGTACTTC. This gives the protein CASSLDARGFSSYEQYF.

The CDR3 sequence: CASSLPDAGAIPETQYF. In nucleotides, the CDR3 is TGCGCCAGCAGCTTACCCGACGCGGGTGCCATCCCGGAGACCCAGTACTTC. This chain uses TRBV5-1 with TRBJ2-5; tentative D call: TRBD2 (5 bases). Germline values: CDR1 SGHRS, CDR2 YFSETQ. The CDR3 spans 17 residues. V was cut by 2 bases and J by 5 bases, with 22 bases left in between. Based on the CDR3 plus reference TRBV5-1 and TRBJ2-5, the full variable domain is KAGVTQTPRYLIKTRGQQVTLSCSPISGHRSVSWYQQTPGQGLQFLFEYFSETQRNKGNFPGRFSGRQFSNSRSEMNVSTLELGDSALYLCASSLPDAGAIPETQYFGPGTRLLVL.

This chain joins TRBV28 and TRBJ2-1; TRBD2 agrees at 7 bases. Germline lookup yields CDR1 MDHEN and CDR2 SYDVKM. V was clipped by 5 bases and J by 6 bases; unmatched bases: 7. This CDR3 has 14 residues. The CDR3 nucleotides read TGTGCCAGCAGTCACCCGACTAGCACCAATGAGCAGTTCTTC. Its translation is CASSHPTSTNEQFF.

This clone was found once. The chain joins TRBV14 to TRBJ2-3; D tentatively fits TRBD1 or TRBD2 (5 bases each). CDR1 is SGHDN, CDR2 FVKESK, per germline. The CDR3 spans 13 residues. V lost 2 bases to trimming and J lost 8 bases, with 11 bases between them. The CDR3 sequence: CASSQLAQGTQYF. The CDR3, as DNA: TGTGCCAGCAGCCAACTAGCCCAGGGTACGCAGTATTTT.

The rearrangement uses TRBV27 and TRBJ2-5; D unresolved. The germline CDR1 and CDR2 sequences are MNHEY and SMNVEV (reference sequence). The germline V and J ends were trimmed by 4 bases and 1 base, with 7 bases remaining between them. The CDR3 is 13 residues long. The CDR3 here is CASSSPIQETQYF. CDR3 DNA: TGTGCCAGCAGTTCACCCATCCAAGAGACCCAGTACTTC.

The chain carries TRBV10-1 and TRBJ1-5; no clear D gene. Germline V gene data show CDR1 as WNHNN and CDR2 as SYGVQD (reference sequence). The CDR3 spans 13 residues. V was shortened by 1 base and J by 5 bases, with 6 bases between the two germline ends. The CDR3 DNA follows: TGCGCCAGCAGTGAGTTAAGGGATCAGCCCCAGCATTTT. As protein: CASSELRDQPQHF.

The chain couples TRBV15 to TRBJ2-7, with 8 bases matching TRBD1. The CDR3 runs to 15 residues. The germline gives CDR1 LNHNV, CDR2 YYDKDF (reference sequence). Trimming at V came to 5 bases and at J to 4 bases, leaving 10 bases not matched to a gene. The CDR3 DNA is TGTGCCACCAGCCCTCGATGGGGACAGGCTTACGAGCAGTACTTC. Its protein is CATSPRWGQAYEQYF.

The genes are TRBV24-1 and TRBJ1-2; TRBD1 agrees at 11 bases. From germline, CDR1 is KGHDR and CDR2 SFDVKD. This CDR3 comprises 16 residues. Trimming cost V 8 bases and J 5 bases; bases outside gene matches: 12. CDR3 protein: CATTGQGANLEYGYTF. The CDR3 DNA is TGTGCCACCACTGGACAGGGGGCCAACCTCGAATATGGCTACACCTTC.

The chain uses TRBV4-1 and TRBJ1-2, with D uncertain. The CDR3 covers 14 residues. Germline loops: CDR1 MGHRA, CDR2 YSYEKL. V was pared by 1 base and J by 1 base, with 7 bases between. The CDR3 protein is CASSQGWYNYGYTF. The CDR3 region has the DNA TGCGCCAGCAGCCAAGGATGGTATAACTATGGCTACACCTTC.

The CDR3 loop is CASSLGLTEAFF. For the CDR3, the DNA is TGTGCCAGCAGTTTGGGTCTCACTGAAGCTTTCTTT. This chain joins TRBV28 and TRBJ1-1; unclear D gene. The V gene lost 3 bases and the J gene lost 4 bases, with 6 bases spanning the gap. Germline CDR1 and CDR2: MDHEN and SYDVKM. This CDR3 is 12 amino acids long.

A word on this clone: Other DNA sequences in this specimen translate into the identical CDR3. CDR3: CASSLSVNTEAFF. In nucleotides, the CDR3 is TGTGCCAGCAGTTTATCCGTTAACACTGAAGCTTTCTTT. The V gene is TRBV27, the J gene TRBJ1-1; D unresolved. Germline CDR1 and CDR2: MNHEY and SMNVEV (reference sequence). V lost 0 bases, J lost 2 bases, and 4 bases lay in between. The CDR3 spans 13 residues.

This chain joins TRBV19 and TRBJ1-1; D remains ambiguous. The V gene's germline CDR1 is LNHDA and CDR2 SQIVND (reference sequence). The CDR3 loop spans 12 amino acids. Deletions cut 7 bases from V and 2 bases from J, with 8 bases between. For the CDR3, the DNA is TGTGCCAGTAAATGGGGAAACACTGAAGCTTTCTTT. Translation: CASKWGNTEAFF.

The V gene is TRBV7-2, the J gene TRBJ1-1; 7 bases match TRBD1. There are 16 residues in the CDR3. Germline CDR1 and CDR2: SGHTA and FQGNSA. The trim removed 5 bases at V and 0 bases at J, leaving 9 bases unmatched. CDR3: CASSPNRGGMNTEAFF. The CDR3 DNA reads TGTGCCAGCAGCCCCAACAGGGGAGGAATGAACACTGAAGCTTTCTTT.

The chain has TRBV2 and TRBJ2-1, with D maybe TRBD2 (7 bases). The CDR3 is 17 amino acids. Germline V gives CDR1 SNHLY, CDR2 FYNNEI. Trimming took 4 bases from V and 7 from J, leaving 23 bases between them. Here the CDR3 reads CASSVTGTGTIGNEQFF. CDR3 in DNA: TGTGCCAGCAGTGTTACAGGGACCGGGACTATAGGTAATGAGCAGTTCTTC.

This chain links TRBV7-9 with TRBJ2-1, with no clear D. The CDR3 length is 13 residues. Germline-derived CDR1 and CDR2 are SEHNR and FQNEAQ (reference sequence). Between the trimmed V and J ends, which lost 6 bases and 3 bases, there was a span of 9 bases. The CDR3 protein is CASSFDNYNEQFF. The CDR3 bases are TGTGCCAGCAGTTTTGACAACTACAATGAGCAGTTCTTC.

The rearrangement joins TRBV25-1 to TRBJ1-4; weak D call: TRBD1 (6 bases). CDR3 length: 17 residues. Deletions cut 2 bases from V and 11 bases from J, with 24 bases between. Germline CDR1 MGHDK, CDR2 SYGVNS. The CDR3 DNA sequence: TGTGCCAGCAGTGAACCCTCGTTACAGGGAAGGTCGAAGAAACTGTTTTTT. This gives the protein CASSEPSLQGRSKKLFF.

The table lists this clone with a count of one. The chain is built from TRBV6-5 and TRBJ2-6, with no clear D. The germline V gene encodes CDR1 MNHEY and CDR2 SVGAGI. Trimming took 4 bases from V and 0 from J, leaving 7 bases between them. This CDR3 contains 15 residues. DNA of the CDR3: TGTGCCAGCAGTTGGGTTAGCTCTGGGGCCAACGTCCTGACTTTC. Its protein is CASSWVSSGANVLTF.

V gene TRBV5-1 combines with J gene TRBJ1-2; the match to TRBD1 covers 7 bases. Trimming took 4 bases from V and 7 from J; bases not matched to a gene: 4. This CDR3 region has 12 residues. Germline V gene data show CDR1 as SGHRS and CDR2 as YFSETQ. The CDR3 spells CASSPDRVGYTF. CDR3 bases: TGCGCCAGCAGCCCCGACAGGGTTGGCTACACCTTC.

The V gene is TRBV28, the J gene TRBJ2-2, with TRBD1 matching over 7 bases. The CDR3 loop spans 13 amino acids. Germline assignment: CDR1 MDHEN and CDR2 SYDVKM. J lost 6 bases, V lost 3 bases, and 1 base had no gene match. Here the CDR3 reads CASSFQGAGELFF. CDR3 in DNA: TGTGCCAGCAGTTTTCAGGGGGCCGGGGAGCTGTTTTTT.

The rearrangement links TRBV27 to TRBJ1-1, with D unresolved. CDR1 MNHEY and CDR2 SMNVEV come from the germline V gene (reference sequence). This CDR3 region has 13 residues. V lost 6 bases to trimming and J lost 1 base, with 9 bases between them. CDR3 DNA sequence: TGTGCCAGCAGGCCCCCGGGGAACACTGAAGCTTTCTTT. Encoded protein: CASRPPGNTEAFF.

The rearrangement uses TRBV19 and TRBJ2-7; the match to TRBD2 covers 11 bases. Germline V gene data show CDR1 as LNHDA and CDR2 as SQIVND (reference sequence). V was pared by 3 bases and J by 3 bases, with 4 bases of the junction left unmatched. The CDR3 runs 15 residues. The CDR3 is CASSITGTSGYEQYF. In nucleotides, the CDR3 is TGTGCCAGTAGTATTACCGGGACTAGCGGCTACGAGCAGTACTTC.

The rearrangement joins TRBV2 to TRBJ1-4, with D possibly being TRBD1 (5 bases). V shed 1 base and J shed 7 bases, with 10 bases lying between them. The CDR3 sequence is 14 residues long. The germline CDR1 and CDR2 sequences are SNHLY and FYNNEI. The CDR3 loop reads CASSEEQGGEKLFF. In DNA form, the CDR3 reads TGTGCCAGCAGTGAAGAGCAGGGAGGTGAAAAACTGTTTTTT.

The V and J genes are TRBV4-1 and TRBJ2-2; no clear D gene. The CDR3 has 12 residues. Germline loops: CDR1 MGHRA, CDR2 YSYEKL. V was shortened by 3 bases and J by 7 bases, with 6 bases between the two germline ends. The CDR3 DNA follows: TGCGCCAGCAGCCATAGAAACGGGGAGCTGTTTTTT. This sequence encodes CASSHRNGELFF.